The sequence of this TCR beta chain was determined in a study of T cells in Graves' hyperthyroidism and ophthalmopathy (dated by TCRdb to about 2019). About the full investigation: Peripheral blood samples were taken at the time of initial diagnosis, prior to any treatment. TCR V-J signatures able to tell the groups apart were searched for in a discovery cohort of 95 to 100 patients, of whom under 45 had Graves' ophthalmopathy and more than 55 had stable Graves' hyperthyroidism. An independent validation cohort of about 20 hyperthyroidism patients and 17 patients who later progressed to ophthalmopathy tested prospective prediction of ophthalmopathy. The roughly 91 discovery patients were randomly split 7:3 into training and test sets. The study also compared thyroid tissue and blood T-cell repertoires from more than 5 Graves' hyperthyroidism patients. After sampling, hyperthyroidism patients received methimazole starting at 30 mg daily, and ophthalmopathy patients received high-dose intravenous methylprednisolone. According to the paper, TCR Vbeta CDR3 sequencing was carried out on roughly 130 peripheral blood samples, which came from approximately 43 ophthalmopathy, fewer than 80 hyperthyroidism and approximately 17 progressor patients. Results the study describes overall, beyond this receptor: In validation, the model predicted progression to ophthalmopathy a median of about 6 months before onset, with around 70% sensitivity and roughly 77% specificity. A 13 V-J signature model separated ophthalmopathy from stable hyperthyroidism, with approximately 86% sensitivity and just under 84% specificity in cross-validation and 80%/75% in testing. Blood samples also contained most of the expanded thyroid clonotypes (frequency above 0.001), which suggests that blood repertoires may reflect thyroid immune responses. Sample size was not statistically predetermined, and investigators were not blinded to group allocation.

As encoded in the germline V gene (reference sequence), CDR1 is DFQATT while CDR2 is SNEGSKA. After removal of 5 bases from V and 5 bases from J, the junction retains 18 bases not matched to a gene. The CDR3 spans 17 residues, from the cysteine through the phenylalanine. Just the 51-base CDR3 DNA is kept, in frame starting at base 1. Hyperthyroidism patients were newly diagnosed, had a disease duration of under 2 months, and were aged 18 to 65 years. Any patient with an uncontrolled infection, another autoimmune disease, pregnancy or lactation was excluded. Diagnoses were established on the basis of clinical symptoms, serum thyroxine and TRAb, thyroid ultrasound, and orbital computed tomography. For progressor patients, blood was drawn at the first diagnosis of hyperthyroidism, before any ophthalmopathy symptoms had appeared. PBMCs were separated from 10 ml of fresh peripheral blood using Ficoll-Paque density gradient centrifugation. Patients classed as progressors first received a Graves' hyperthyroidism diagnosis and then went on to develop ophthalmopathy during follow-up. Total RNA was extracted with Trizol reagent, and quality was checked on an Agilent 2100 Bioanalyzer.

This clonotype was counted at least ten times. The clone's antigen remains unknown. The record has no base qualities; no much larger clone is one base away. The TCR beta CDR3 regions were amplified from RNA transcripts. The first round of RT-PCR for the TCR CDR3 was performed with the HTBI primer set and the Qiagen OneStep RT-PCR kit. Libraries were constructed in a second round of multiplex PCR, after which size selection and purification were carried out. The libraries were sequenced on an Illumina HiSeq2000 using paired-end 100 bp reads. The study's own analysis went as follows. Raw data were processed with SOAPnuke, discarding reads with adapters, uncalled bases, mean Phred below 15, or no exact constant-primer or identifier match. High-quality paired reads were merged with COPE v1.2.5, and unique nucleotide sequences were defined as clonotypes. MiTCR v1.1 was used to align the clonotypes against IMGT TRBV, TRBD and TRBJ reference segments. The analysis was restricted to V-J combinations with a frequency above 0.0001, which together covered 99.2% of the repertoires. A TCS score was defined as the ratio of F50 (clonal expansion) to E x V (chaos), with BLOSUM62-based TCRdist applied between CDR3 peptides within each V-J. Welch's t-statistics and random forest reduced 500 to 550 V-J features to 13, which were used in a naive Bayes classifier (R e1071). TCRdb reprocessed the public reads (quality trimming at Q25 with fastp, clone calling with MiXCR) and kept in-frame beta chains. Merged by CDR3 protein, the rows form single entries marked with the most common genes and DNA. The V and J calls were not made by the authors but by TCRdb's processing. The sample table shows 730,000 or so distinct CDR3 sequences, and 18% are seen once. The biggest ten clones account for 16% of the sample.

Input material: blood. This receptor was identified in a woman between 45 and 60 years old with Graves' hyperthyroidism that later progressed to Graves' ophthalmopathy. The V and J segments used are TRBV20-1 and TRBJ2-3; the junction holds 8 bases that match TRBD2. The CDR3 has the sequence CSAPPREAGGRLDTQYF. The DNA reads TGCAGTGCTCCACCCCGAGAGGCGGGGGGCAGACTAGATACGCAGTATTTT.